Each of the 12 T cell receptor beta chains below was sequenced from the same sample in a study of radiation and T cells in renal cell carcinoma. Assay used: immunoSEQ multiplex PCR; TCRdb lists only in-frame clones, some missing. There are 23,000 or so clones in the sample; roughly 64% occur only once, and approximately 22% lies in the top ten. The treatment: treatment-naive control, cytoreductive nephrectomy. Sequences were derived from tumor tissue, sampled from a patient whose treatment was nephrectomy without radiotherapy. All receptors derive from a man aged 40-50 years with renal cell carcinoma.

This clone appeared a few times. The chain joins TRBV18 to TRBJ2-1; D remains ambiguous. Germline V gene lookup returns CDR1 KGHSH and CDR2 LQKENI. V shed 4 bases and J shed 8 bases, with 18 bases lying between them. CDR3 length equals 15 residues. Written as DNA, the CDR3 is TGTGCCAGCTCACACAGACATCCTTGGCGCGATGAGCAGTTCTTC. This sequence encodes CASSHRHPWRDEQFF.

The chain recombines TRBV2 with TRBJ1-5; 7 bases map to TRBD1. This CDR3 region has 15 residues. The junction had 9 bases not matched to a gene; V was cut back by 4 bases and J by 6 bases. CDR1 and CDR2 from the germline V gene are SNHLY and FYNNEI. The CDR3 here is CASSVRTGGGQPQHF. The CDR3 bases are TGTGCCAGCAGTGTGCGGACAGGTGGGGGTCAGCCCCAGCATTTT.

The rearrangement links TRBV2 to TRBJ2-2; 8 bases fit TRBD2. Trimming at V came to 2 bases and at J to 7 bases, leaving 6 bases not matched to a gene. The germline V gene encodes CDR1 SNHLY and CDR2 FYNNEI. This CDR3 has 15 amino acids. Here the CDR3 reads CASSERSGSIGELFF. CDR3 nucleotides: TGTGCCAGCAGTGAAAGGAGCGGGAGTATCGGGGAGCTGTTTTTT.

The J gene is TRBJ1-5, the V gene TRBV4-3; D gene ambiguous. V was shortened by 0 bases and J by 8 bases, with 11 bases between the two germline ends. This CDR3 has 14 amino acids. Germline CDR1 and CDR2: LGHNA and YSLEER. CDR3 in DNA: TGCGCCAGCAGCCAAGAACCTCAAGGGAAGCCCCAGCATTTT. This translates into CASSQEPQGKPQHF.

This chain uses TRBV7-2 with TRBJ2-1; unclear D gene. Trimming removed 1 base from V and 7 bases from J, with 14 bases in between. The CDR3 contains 15 residues. Germline CDR1 reads SGHTA; CDR2 reads FQGNSA. CDR3 nucleotides: TGTGCCAGCAGCTTAGTCGTTAGAGGTCAAAATGAGCAGTTCTTC. Its protein is CASSLVVRGQNEQFF.

This chain connects TRBV18 to TRBJ2-2; D is uncertain. The CDR3 spans 14 residues. The germline V and J ends were trimmed by 4 bases and 3 bases, with 9 bases remaining between them. Germline V gives CDR1 KGHSH, CDR2 LQKENI. Written as DNA, the CDR3 is TGTGCCAGCTCACAAAAAGGGTACACCGGGGAGCTGTTTTTT. This gives the protein CASSQKGYTGELFF.

This chain uses TRBV5-6 with TRBJ2-7, with D possibly being TRBD1 or TRBD2 (5 bases each). The germline V gene encodes CDR1 SGHDT and CDR2 YYEEEE. The CDR3 loop spans 12 amino acids. The germline V and J ends were trimmed by 1 base and 5 bases, with 7 bases remaining between them. This CDR3 reads CASSLRGHEQYV. DNA for the CDR3: TGTGCCAGCAGCTTGCGGGGACACGAGCAGTACGTC.

This clone was picked up a small number of times. This chain uses TRBV15 with TRBJ1-5; D is possibly TRBD1 (5 bases). The V end lost 6 bases, the J end lost 3 bases, and 21 bases lay between the germline ends. The CDR3 has 17 amino acids. Germline assignment: CDR1 LNHNV and CDR2 YYDKDF (reference sequence). The CDR3 loop is CATRPTGGVLNNQPQHF. In nucleotides, the CDR3 is TGTGCCACCAGACCCACCGGGGGAGTTTTGAACAATCAGCCCCAGCATTTT.

The V and J genes are TRBV29-1 and TRBJ2-2; D possibly matches TRBD1 or TRBD2 (5 bases each). Per the germline V gene, CDR1 is SQVTM and CDR2 is ANQGSEA. This CDR3 spans 14 amino acids. Trimming removed 1 base at V and 4 bases at J, with 10 bases between. The CDR3 DNA is TGCAGCGTTGAAGTCTGGGACGGCACCGGGGAGCTGTTTTTT. Protein product: CSVEVWDGTGELFF.

This clone was recorded a few times. The chain links TRBV30 to TRBJ2-7; the match to TRBD1 covers 9 bases. The germline CDR1 and CDR2 sequences are GTSNPN and SVGIG (reference sequence). The CDR3 contains 15 residues. Trimming removed 0 bases from V and 3 bases from J; junction bases left unmatched: 6. The CDR3 reads CAWSVLGTGNYEQYF. For the CDR3, the DNA is TGTGCCTGGAGTGTCCTCGGGACAGGGAACTACGAGCAGTACTTC.

The chain combines TRBV6-5 with TRBJ2-1, with D maybe TRBD1 (5 bases). Germline V lookup: CDR1 MNHEY, CDR2 SVGAGI. The CDR3 runs to 14 residues. Trimming cost V 4 bases and J 7 bases, with 14 bases left between them. The CDR3 loop reads CASSSGRRVNEQFF. The CDR3 nucleotides read TGTGCCAGCAGTTCTGGCCGCAGGGTGAATGAGCAGTTCTTC.

The V call is TRBV28, the J call TRBJ1-1; D remains ambiguous. CDR1 is MDHEN, CDR2 SYDVKM, per germline. Trimming shortened V by 5 bases and J by 0 bases, and 10 bases separated the two germline ends. The CDR3 covers 14 residues. The CDR3 protein is CASSPVWVNTEAFF. DNA for the CDR3: TGTGCCAGCAGTCCTGTCTGGGTGAACACTGAAGCTTTCTTT.